These 22 T cell receptor beta chains came from one sample sequenced in a study of T cell repertoires in cytomegalovirus infection. TCRdb processed the reads anew with MiXCR; each CDR3 protein has one entry. The sample includes 250,000 to 300,000 distinct CDR3 sequences, approximately 8.3% of them seen just once. What was sequenced was PBMCs. Receptors originate from a human donor in good health (CMV status not recorded). Some clones in this sample may be carry-over from other donors' samples.

The table lists this clonotype with many counts. The chain combines TRBV9 with TRBJ2-7; 8 nucleotides line up with TRBD1. V lost 0 bases to trimming and J lost 2 bases; unmatched junction nucleotides: 7. The CDR3 sequence is 16 residues long. CDR1 SGDLS and CDR2 YYNGEE come from the germline V gene. As DNA, the CDR3 is TGTGCCAGCAGCGTAGCTGGAGGGACAGGTGCCTACGAGCAGTACTTC. It yields the protein CASSVAGGTGAYEQYF.

V and J are TRBV15 and TRBJ2-1; 7 nucleotides agree with TRBD2. The CDR3 sequence is 15 residues long. The V gene's germline CDR1 is LNHNV and CDR2 YYDKDF (reference sequence). V gave up 5 bases and J gave up 1 base; unmatched junction bases: 5. CDR3 in amino acids: CATSVDGRSYNEQFF. DNA for the CDR3: TGTGCCACCAGCGTAGACGGGAGGTCCTACAATGAGCAGTTCTTC.

This clonotype was seen a handful of times. The chain uses TRBV19 and TRBJ2-1; tentatively, D is TRBD2 (6 bases). This CDR3 is 15 amino acids long. With 7 bases removed from V and 5 bases from J, the gap between germline ends came to 18 bases. Germline V gives CDR1 LNHDA, CDR2 SQIVND (reference sequence). CDR3 sequence: CASKIGEDYDNEQFF. The CDR3 nucleotides read TGTGCCAGTAAAATTGGGGAGGACTATGACAATGAGCAGTTCTTC.

Ten or more counts support this clonotype. The chain uses TRBV7-2 and TRBJ2-5; TRBD2 agrees at 7 bases. The germline V gene encodes CDR1 SGHTA and CDR2 FQGNSA. J was trimmed by 5 bases and V by 5 bases; bases with no gene match: 8. The CDR3 consists of 14 residues. CDR3 bases: TGTGCCAGCAGCATGGGTGGGCGGGGGGAGACCCAGTACTTC. Protein: CASSMGGRGETQYF.

This clonotype was counted at least ten times. As DNA, the CDR3 is TGTGCCAGCAGCCCTACCGGGAGCGTTAACTATGGCTACACCTTC. As protein: CASSPTGSVNYGYTF. The J gene is TRBJ1-2, the V gene TRBV7-2; D unresolved. Germline loops: CDR1 SGHTA, CDR2 FQGNSA. Trimming left V 5 bases short and J 1 base short, with 14 bases between. This CDR3 has 15 residues.

At least ten counts were recorded for this clonotype. V is TRBV7-2 and J is TRBJ1-2, with a tentative D call TRBD1 (6 bases). CDR1 is SGHTA, CDR2 FQGNSA, per germline. The CDR3 has 11 residues. The V and J ends lost 5 bases and 7 bases respectively, with 8 bases between them. The CDR3 loop reads CASSPGVGYTF. CDR3 DNA sequence: TGTGCCAGCAGCCCAGGGGTTGGCTACACCTTC.

This clonotype was detected only a few times. This chain links TRBV3-1 with TRBJ2-1; 12 bases fit TRBD1. The CDR3 has 15 amino acids. CDR1 and CDR2 (germline): LGHDT, YNNKEL (reference sequence). J gave up 9 bases and V 0 bases, and 3 bases lay outside the gene matches. CDR3 loop: CASSQEGQGASEQFF. Here the CDR3 DNA reads TGTGCCAGCAGCCAAGAGGGACAGGGGGCAAGTGAGCAGTTCTTC.

The rearrangement uses TRBV20-1 and TRBJ1-1, with D perhaps matching TRBD1 (5 bases). This CDR3 comprises 14 residues. V lost 0 bases to trimming and J lost 1 base, with 9 bases between them. Per the germline V gene, CDR1 is DFQATT and CDR2 is SNEGSKA (reference sequence). This CDR3 reads CSARDIRENTEAFF. The CDR3 DNA reads as TGCAGTGCTAGAGATATCAGGGAGAACACTGAAGCTTTCTTT.

The sample holds a few counts of this clonotype. The chain couples TRBV7-3 to TRBJ2-7, with TRBD2 matching 11 bases. The junction had 6 bases not matched to a gene; V was cut back by 4 bases and J by 4 bases. This CDR3 region has 15 residues. Germline V gives CDR1 SGHTA, CDR2 FQGTGA. The CDR3, as DNA: TGTGCCAGCAGCTCTAGCGGGGGGCCGATTTACGAGCAGTACTTC. Its translation: CASSSSGGPIYEQYF.

Ten or more counts support this clonotype. The V and J genes are TRBV7-2 and TRBJ1-2; TRBD1 might be the D (5 bases). Germline V gives CDR1 SGHTA, CDR2 FQGNSA. The CDR3 totals 14 residues. V lost 1 base and J 4 bases, leaving 10 bases between the germline ends. The CDR3 sequence: CASSLGGDVYGYTF. In DNA, the CDR3 is TGTGCCAGCAGCTTAGGGGGGGACGTCTATGGCTACACCTTC.

This clonotype occurred many times. The V call is TRBV28, the J call TRBJ1-2, with D unclear. The CDR3 is 14 amino acids. The germline V gene encodes CDR1 MDHEN and CDR2 SYDVKM. The germline V and J ends were trimmed by 6 bases and 8 bases, with 19 bases remaining between them. For the CDR3, the DNA is TGTGCCAGCAGGCATACGACACAGATGGGAGGCTACACCTTC. It is translated as CASRHTTQMGGYTF.

This clonotype was seen repeatedly, ten times or more. The rearrangement joins TRBV7-2 to TRBJ1-3; D not resolved. Germline assignment: CDR1 SGHTA and CDR2 FQGNSA. Trimming removed 2 bases at V and 2 bases at J, with 7 bases between. The CDR3 spans 14 residues. CDR3 DNA: TGTGCCAGCAGCTTAAGGGCAGCTGGAAACACCATATATTTT. It yields the protein CASSLRAAGNTIYF.

This clonotype showed up many times. The chain recombines TRBV28 with TRBJ1-2; possible D gene TRBD1, 6 bases. Trimming removed 10 bases from V and 8 bases from J, with 23 bases in between. Germline assignment: CDR1 MDHEN and CDR2 SYDVKM. This CDR3 is built from 14 residues. The CDR3 region is CATSGGGARRGYTF. CDR3 DNA: TGTGCCACCTCTGGAGGGGGGGCGCGTCGCGGCTACACCTTC.

The genes are TRBV7-9 and TRBJ1-1, with a weak D call TRBD1 (6 bases). The CDR3 runs to 17 residues. The germline CDR1 and CDR2 sequences are SEHNR and FQNEAQ (reference sequence). Trimming cost V 1 base and J 1 base, with 16 bases left between them. CDR3 DNA sequence: TGTGCCAGCAGCTTAGGTAGGGGGGGGGCCGGGAACACTGAAGCTTTCTTT. Its protein product is CASSLGRGGAGNTEAFF.

This clonotype was seen repeatedly, ten times or more. The rearrangement links TRBV11-3 to TRBJ1-1; 8 nucleotides align to TRBD1. The CDR3 is made up of 16 amino acids. CDR1 and CDR2 (germline): SGHNT, YENEEA. The V gene end was trimmed by 4 bases and the J gene end by 1 base; junction bases not matched to a gene: 8. The CDR3 is CASSSKMGTGNTEAFF. The CDR3 DNA is TGTGCCAGCAGCTCTAAAATGGGGACAGGGAACACTGAAGCTTTCTTT.

In this sample, this clonotype turned up many times. The chain joins TRBV7-2 to TRBJ2-7, with D possibly being TRBD1 or TRBD2 (5 bases each). The CDR3 spans 14 residues. The V end lost 5 bases, the J end lost 3 bases, and 14 bases lay between the germline ends. In germline, CDR1 is SGHTA, CDR2 FQGNSA. CDR3 in DNA: TGTGCCAGCAGCCCCCCCGGAGGACACTACGAGCAGTACTTC. This codes for CASSPPGGHYEQYF. Based on the CDR3 plus reference TRBV7-2 and TRBJ2-7, the full variable domain is GAGVSQSPSNKVTEKGKDVELRCDPISGHTALYWYRQSLGQGLEFLIYFQGNSAPDKSGLPSDRFSAERTGGSVSTLTIQRTQQEDSAVYLCASSPPGGHYEQYFGPGTRLTVT.

The chain is built from TRBV19 and TRBJ1-1; 8 bases fit TRBD1. CDR3 length equals 13 residues. CDR1 LNHDA and CDR2 SQIVND come from the germline V gene (reference sequence). With V trimmed by 7 bases and J by 0 bases, 1 base remained unmatched. CDR3 nucleotide sequence: TGTGCCAGTATCAGGGGGCTGAACACTGAAGCTTTCTTT. Encoded protein: CASIRGLNTEAFF.

This clonotype has ten or more counts. This rearrangement joins TRBV19 to TRBJ2-7; perhaps TRBD1 as D (5 bases). The V end was cut by 9 bases, the J end by 3 bases, with 21 bases between. Germline assignment: CDR1 LNHDA and CDR2 SQIVND (reference sequence). The CDR3 loop spans 15 amino acids. For the CDR3, the DNA is TGTGCCAGCACCCGGTCTACAGGCAAAGTCTACGAGCAGTACTTC. This codes for CASTRSTGKVYEQYF.

The V gene is TRBV11-2, the J gene TRBJ1-1; TRBD1 matches at 10 bases. Germline-derived CDR1 and CDR2 are SGHAT and FQNNGV. The CDR3 runs to 15 residues. V dropped 3 bases and J dropped 4; count of bases not matched to a gene: 5. DNA for the CDR3: TGTGCCAGCAGCTTGGACAGGGGGAGGGTCACTGAAGCTTTCTTT. Translated: CASSLDRGRVTEAFF.

This clonotype appeared many times. This chain joins TRBV5-5 and TRBJ2-7; 7 bases match TRBD2. This CDR3 is built from 17 residues. V dropped 0 bases and J dropped 2; count of bases not matched to a gene: 11. Germline V gene lookup returns CDR1 SGHKS and CDR2 YYEKEE (reference sequence). CDR3 sequence reads: CASSLDVVSGDAYEQYF. CDR3 nucleotide sequence: TGTGCCAGCAGCTTGGACGTCGTCAGCGGGGATGCCTACGAGCAGTACTTC.

This clonotype occurred a few times. The J gene is TRBJ1-4, the V gene TRBV19; unclear D gene. The V gene lost 6 bases and the J gene lost 4 bases, with 3 bases spanning the gap. Germline CDR1 reads LNHDA; CDR2 reads SQIVND (reference sequence). The CDR3 is 11 amino acids. The CDR3 region has the DNA TGTGCCAGTAGATTTAATGAAAAACTGTTTTTT. As protein: CASRFNEKLFF.

The sample holds one count of this clonotype. V and J are TRBV2 and TRBJ1-1; 10 positions agree with TRBD1. The CDR3 loop spans 13 amino acids. V trimming: 7 bases; J trimming: 7 bases; junction bases outside the gene matches: 6. Germline assignment: CDR1 SNHLY and CDR2 FYNNEI. CDR3 loop: CASNWDRGYEAFF. The CDR3 region has the DNA TGTGCCAGCAACTGGGACAGGGGTTATGAAGCTTTCTTT.